These T cell receptor beta chains were read from a single sample in a study of identical twins. MiXCR, applied by TCRdb to the 5' RACE reads, yields one record per CDR3 protein. This sample has about 250,000 distinct CDR3 sequences, with around 8.3% found just once. The sample also formed part of further work on yellow fever vaccine responses in identical twins.

The sample was CD8+ T cells sorted from blood. The receptors were sampled from a young woman in good health. The CDR3 runs from the conserved cysteine through the conserved F or W. The D gene is left open where the match is weak. Rows give clone size only sometimes, using once, few, many, or a class for an expanded clone.

V,D,J,size,CDR3,DNA
TRBV15,TRBD1,TRBJ2-4,few,CATSGTGAAKNIQYF,TGTGCCACCAGCGGGACAGGGGCAGCCAAAAACATTCAGTACTTC
TRBV11-3,.,TRBJ1-1,.,CASSFGAGGEAFF,TGTGCCAGCAGCTTTGGGGCAGGAGGTGAAGCTTTCTTT
TRBV20-1,TRBD2,TRBJ2-1,few,CSARERGAYNEQFF,TGCAGTGCCAGGGAACGGGGGGCCTACAATGAGCAGTTCTTC
TRBV27,TRBD1,TRBJ1-1,few,CASSSTGLLEAFF,TGTGCCAGCAGTTCGACAGGGCTTTTAGAAGCTTTCTTT
TRBV10-1,TRBD1,TRBJ2-7,few,CASSMLGGAGEQYF,TGCGCCAGCAGCATGTTAGGGGGCGCCGGGGAGCAGTACTTC
TRBV12-3/TRBV12-4,.,TRBJ1-1,many,CASSLRREMNTEAFF,TGTGCCAGCAGCCTTCGGAGGGAGATGAACACTGAAGCTTTCTTT
TRBV6-5,TRBD1,TRBJ2-5,.,CASSWTGGQETQYF,TGTGCCAGCAGTTGGACAGGAGGCCAAGAGACCCAGTACTTC
TRBV18,.,TRBJ2-1,.,CASSPGEWESYNEQFF,TGTGCCAGCTCACCAGGAGAGTGGGAGAGTTACAATGAGCAGTTCTTC
TRBV6-5,.,TRBJ2-2,many,CASSYFGGTGELFF,TGTGCCAGCAGTTACTTCGGGGGCACCGGGGAGCTGTTTTTT
TRBV7-8,.,TRBJ2-7,few,CASSLTPPQGTYEQYF,TGTGCCAGCAGCTTAACGCCCCCCCAAGGAACCTACGAGCAGTACTTC
TRBV28,TRBD1,TRBJ2-7,.,CASSLKPHIFSGTGGYEQYF,TGTGCCAGCAGTTTAAAACCCCACATATTTTCGGGGACAGGAGGCTACGAGCAGTACTTC
TRBV28,TRBD1,TRBJ1-6,many,CASSSDRFNNSPLHF,TGTGCCAGCAGTTCGGACAGGTTCAATAATTCACCCCTCCACTTT
TRBV7-2,.,TRBJ2-3,.,CASSPLGQLDTQYF,TGTGCCAGCAGCCCTCTTGGACAGCTAGATACGCAGTATTTT
TRBV3-1,.,TRBJ1-5,few,CASSQDLKEPLHF,TGTGCCAGCAGCCAAGATCTGAAGGAGCCGCTGCATTTT
TRBV24-1,.,TRBJ2-7,few,CATTPRAGSYEQYF,TGTGCCACCACCCCCCGCGCAGGGAGCTACGAGCAGTACTTC
TRBV29-1,.,TRBJ2-2,many,CSVVTSKRNTGELFF,TGCAGCGTTGTCACTAGCAAACGGAACACCGGGGAGCTGTTTTTT
TRBV4-2,.,TRBJ2-4,.,CASSLIIGLRGAKNIQYF,TGTGCCAGCAGCCTCATTATAGGACTACGTGGCGCCAAAAACATTCAGTACTTC
TRBV2,.,TRBJ2-7,.,CASQGGAGGEQYF,TGTGCCAGCCAGGGGGGGGCAGGAGGCGAGCAGTACTTC
TRBV29-1,TRBD2,TRBJ2-5,many,CSVVEWEGQETQYF,TGCAGCGTTGTTGAGTGGGAGGGCCAAGAGACCCAGTACTTC